The 18 T cell receptor beta chains below were found in one sample sequenced in a study of cytomegalovirus exposure and HLA in healthy donors. 60 Vbeta and 13 Jbeta primers were used in PCR. Profiling relied on immunoSEQ multiplex PCR, and the TCRdb table lists in-frame clones only, not all of them. The sample holds about 52,000 clones, around 70% seen once. Material: PBMCs. All receptors derive from a man aged 18 to 30 in good health and CMV-seronegative.

CDR3 residues: CASSQAMRAEAFF. DNA of the CDR3: TGTGCCAGCAGCCAGGCCATGAGGGCTGAAGCTTTCTTT. This chain connects TRBV2 to TRBJ1-1; no clear D. V gave up 6 bases and J gave up 6 bases, with 14 bases separating them. Looked up from germline, CDR1 is SNHLY and CDR2 is FYNNEI. This CDR3 spans 13 amino acids. Based on the CDR3 plus reference TRBV2 and TRBJ1-1, the full variable domain is EPEVTQTPSHQVTQMGQEVILRCVPISNHLYFYWYRQILGQKVEFLVSFYNNEISEKSEIFDDQFSVERPDGSNFTLKIRSTKLEDSAMYFCASSQAMRAEAFFGQGTRLTVV.

This clone was detected only a few times. V and J are TRBV28 and TRBJ1-5; D ambiguous. The germline V gene encodes CDR1 MDHEN and CDR2 SYDVKM. This CDR3 contains 13 residues. Trimming took off 5 bases at V and 6 bases at J, with 11 bases between the two ends. The DNA of the CDR3 is TGTGCCAGCAGTCCACTACATATTCAGCCCCAGCATTTT. It specifies CASSPLHIQPQHF.

The chain uses TRBV18 and TRBJ2-7; D may be TRBD1 (6 bases). The germline V gene has CDR1 KGHSH and CDR2 LQKENI. The CDR3 is made up of 14 amino acids. V lost 3 bases and J 2 bases, leaving 11 bases between the germline ends. The CDR3 loop reads CASSPQGRAYEQYF. In nucleotides, the CDR3 is TGTGCCAGCTCACCCCAGGGGCGCGCCTACGAGCAGTACTTC.

The chain uses TRBV19 and TRBJ1-5, with a possible D match to TRBD1 (5 bases). The CDR3 totals 12 residues. The germline V and J ends were trimmed by 11 bases and 2 bases, with 10 bases remaining between them. Germline CDR1 is LNHDA and CDR2 is SQIVND (reference sequence). The CDR3 sequence is CAAGGGNQPQHF. CDR3 DNA sequence: TGTGCCGCGGGGGGTGGCAATCAGCCCCAGCATTTT. The whole variable domain, filled in from reference TRBV19 and TRBJ1-5, reads DGGITQSPKYLFRKEGQNVTLSCEQNLNHDAMYWYRQDPGQGLRLIYYSQIVNDFQKGDIAEGYSVSREKKESFPLTVTSAQKNPTAFYLCAAGGGNQPQHFGDGTRLSIL.

The chain is built from TRBV9 and TRBJ2-7; D unresolved. This CDR3 contains 15 residues. The germline V gene has CDR1 SGDLS and CDR2 YYNGEE. Trimming removed 3 bases from V and 1 base from J, with 14 bases in between. CDR3 protein: CASSAQARGSYEQYF. In DNA, the CDR3 is TGTGCCAGCAGCGCCCAAGCGAGAGGATCCTACGAGCAGTACTTC.

The chain joins TRBV9 to TRBJ2-7, with TRBD2 matching 10 bases. This CDR3 is 14 amino acids long. The J segment lost 2 bases and the V segment lost 3 bases, leaving 2 bases of the junction unmatched. Germline V CDR1 and CDR2: SGDLS, YYNGEE. The CDR3, as DNA: TGTGCCAGCAGCGGGCTAGCGGGAGCCTACGAGCAGTACTTC. It is translated as CASSGLAGAYEQYF.

This clone appeared once. The V and J genes are TRBV7-8 and TRBJ2-7, with a possible D match to TRBD1 (5 bases). Germline V gene data show CDR1 as SGHVS and CDR2 as FQNEAQ. Trimming cost V 2 bases and J 6 bases, with 11 bases left between them. There are 13 residues in the CDR3. The CDR3 DNA is TGTGCCAGCAGCTTAAACAGGCAGGCCGAGCAGTACTTC. This codes for CASSLNRQAEQYF.

J is TRBJ2-7 and V is TRBV6-5, with D unresolved. CDR3 size: 12 residues. Trimming removed 4 bases at V and 3 bases at J, with 7 bases between. The germline gives CDR1 MNHEY, CDR2 SVGAGI. CDR3 bases: TGTGCCAGCAGTTCGCCCGGCTACGAGCAGTACTTC. This encodes CASSSPGYEQYF.

This chain connects TRBV4-3 to TRBJ2-7; 11 bases map to TRBD1. The ends lost 0 bases at V and 3 bases at J; junction bases unmatched: 10. This CDR3 is built from 18 residues. Germline V lookup: CDR1 LGHNA, CDR2 YSLEER. The CDR3 is CASSQEVGLGQGVYEQYF. Written as DNA, the CDR3 is TGCGCCAGCAGCCAAGAAGTAGGGCTGGGACAGGGGGTCTACGAGCAGTACTTC.

The chain links TRBV7-9 to TRBJ2-2; 9 positions agree with TRBD2. The CDR3 runs 16 residues. The ends lost 1 base at V and 7 bases at J; junction bases unmatched: 7. Germline loops: CDR1 SEHNR, CDR2 FQNEAQ (reference sequence). CDR3 bases: TGTGCCAGCAGCTTAGTCGCGGGAGGGCCAGGCGGGGAGCTGTTTTTT. It is translated as CASSLVAGGPGGELFF. The whole variable domain, remainder taken from reference TRBV7-9 and TRBJ2-2, is DTGVSQNPRHKITKRGQNVTFRCDPISEHNRLYWYRQTLGQGPEFLTYFQNEAQLEKSRLLSDRFSAERPKGSFSTLEIQRTEQGDSAMYLCASSLVAGGPGGELFFGEGSRLTVL.

The genes are TRBV7-2 and TRBJ2-5, with 7 positions matching TRBD2. Germline CDR1 SGHTA, CDR2 FQGNSA. There are 16 residues in the CDR3. J gave up 1 base and V 4 bases, and 9 bases lay outside the gene matches. In DNA, the CDR3 is TGTGCCAGCAGCTCGCTCGGGGGGATCAGCCAAGAGACCCAGTACTTC. This translates into CASSSLGGISQETQYF.

J is TRBJ2-3 and V is TRBV28, with 8 bases aligning to TRBD1. V gave up 3 bases and J gave up 1 base; unmatched junction bases: 3. The CDR3 runs to 15 residues. Germline values: CDR1 MDHEN, CDR2 SYDVKM. The CDR3 here is CASSLTGDRTDTQYF. CDR3 nucleotide sequence: TGTGCCAGCAGTTTGACAGGGGACCGCACAGATACGCAGTATTTT.

The V gene is TRBV29-1, the J gene TRBJ1-2, with 9 bases that match TRBD1. The CDR3 contains 14 residues. The V and J ends lost 1 base and 7 bases, in that order; junction bases with no gene match: 7. Germline CDR1 and CDR2: SQVTM and ANQGSEA. In DNA form, the CDR3 reads TGCAGCGTTGAAGGACAGGGGGAGTTTGGTGGCTACACCTTC. Translation: CSVEGQGEFGGYTF.

The chain combines TRBV29-1 with TRBJ1-5; 7 nucleotides line up with TRBD1. This CDR3 spans 13 amino acids. Germline V gene sequence: CDR1 SQVTM, CDR2 ANQGSEA. The V and J ends lost 4 bases and 12 bases, in that order; junction bases with no gene match: 12. The CDR3 loop is CSVGETGNMGQHF. CDR3 nucleotide sequence: TGCAGCGTTGGGGAGACAGGGAATATGGGCCAGCATTTT.

The chain is built from TRBV10-3 and TRBJ2-3, with 9 bases fitting TRBD2. Germline CDR1 ENHRY, CDR2 SYGVKD. The V segment lost 4 bases and the J segment 4 bases; nucleotides outside the gene matches: 9. The CDR3 length is 16 residues. The CDR3 sequence is CAISGGAGGLADTQYF. The CDR3 nucleotides read TGTGCCATCAGTGGAGGGGCGGGAGGGCTGGCAGATACGCAGTATTTT.

This clone has only a few counts. This chain links TRBV6-6 with TRBJ1-2, with TRBD1 matching over 7 bases. The CDR3 consists of 14 residues. J gave up 3 bases and V 6 bases, and 7 bases lay outside the gene matches. Germline V gene data show CDR1 as MNHNY and CDR2 as SVGAGI (reference sequence). The CDR3 here is CASRMTGSHYGYTF. In nucleotides, the CDR3 is TGTGCCAGCAGGATGACAGGGAGCCACTATGGCTACACCTTC.

This clone showed up just a few times. The V and J genes are TRBV27 and TRBJ1-5, with 10 bases identical to TRBD1. Looked up from germline, CDR1 is MNHEY and CDR2 is SMNVEV (reference sequence). This CDR3 comprises 14 residues. V shed 7 bases, J shed 6 bases, and the junction held 6 bases outside the gene matches. The CDR3 DNA reads as TGTGCCAGCAACGACAGGGGGCGGGGTCAGCCCCAGCATTTT. It codes for CASNDRGRGQPQHF.

This chain connects TRBV2 to TRBJ2-7; TRBD2 matches 9 bases. The J segment lost 2 bases and the V segment lost 4 bases, leaving 6 bases of the junction unmatched. The CDR3 extends over 15 amino acids. Germline V lookup: CDR1 SNHLY, CDR2 FYNNEI. CDR3 sequence reads: CASSVLGLAPYEQYF. For the CDR3, the DNA is TGTGCCAGCAGTGTATTGGGACTAGCCCCCTACGAGCAGTACTTC.